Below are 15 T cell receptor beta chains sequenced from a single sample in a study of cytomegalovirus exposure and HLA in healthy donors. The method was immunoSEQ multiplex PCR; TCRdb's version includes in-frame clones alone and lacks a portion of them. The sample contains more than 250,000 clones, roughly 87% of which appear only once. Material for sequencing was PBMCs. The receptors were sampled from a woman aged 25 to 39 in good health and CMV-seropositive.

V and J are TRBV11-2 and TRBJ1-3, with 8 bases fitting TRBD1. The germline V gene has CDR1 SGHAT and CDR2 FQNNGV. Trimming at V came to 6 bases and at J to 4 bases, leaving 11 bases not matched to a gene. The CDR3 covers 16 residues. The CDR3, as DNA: TGTGCCAGCAGGGGACCAGGGGGCGCGGTGGGAAACACCATATATTTT. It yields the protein CASRGPGGAVGNTIYF.

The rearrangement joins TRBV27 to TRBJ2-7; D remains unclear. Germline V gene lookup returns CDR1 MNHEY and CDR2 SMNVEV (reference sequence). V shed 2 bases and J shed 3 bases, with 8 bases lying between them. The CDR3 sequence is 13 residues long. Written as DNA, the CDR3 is TGTGCCAGCAGTTTAGGTGTTTACTACGAGCAGTACTTC. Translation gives CASSLGVYYEQYF.

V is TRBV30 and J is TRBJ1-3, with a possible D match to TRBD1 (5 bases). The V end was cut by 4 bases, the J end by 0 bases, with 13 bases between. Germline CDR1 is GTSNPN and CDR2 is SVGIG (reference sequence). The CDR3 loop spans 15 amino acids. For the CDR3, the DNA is TGTGCCTGGACCGAGGGGCTTTTCTCTGGAAACACCATATATTTT. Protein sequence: CAWTEGLFSGNTIYF. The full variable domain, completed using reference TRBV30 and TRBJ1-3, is SQTIHQWPATLVQPVGSPLSLECTVEGTSNPNLYWYRQAAGRGLQLLFYSVGIGQISSEVPQNLSASRPQDRQFILSSKKLLLSDSGFYLCAWTEGLFSGNTIYFGEGSWLTVV.

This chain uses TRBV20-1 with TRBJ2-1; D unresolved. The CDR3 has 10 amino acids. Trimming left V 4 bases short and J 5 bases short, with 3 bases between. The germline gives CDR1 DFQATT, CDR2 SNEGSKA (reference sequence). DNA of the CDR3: TGCAGTGCTACCAACAATGAGCAGTTCTTC. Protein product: CSATNNEQFF.

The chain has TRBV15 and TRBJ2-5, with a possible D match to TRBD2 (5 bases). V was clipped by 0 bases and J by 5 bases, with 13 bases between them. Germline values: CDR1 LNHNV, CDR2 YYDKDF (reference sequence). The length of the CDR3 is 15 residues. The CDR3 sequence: CATSRDSGKRETQYF. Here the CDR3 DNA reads TGTGCCACCAGCAGAGATTCGGGGAAACGGGAGACCCAGTACTTC. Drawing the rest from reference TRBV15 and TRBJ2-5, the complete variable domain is DAMVIQNPRYQVTQFGKPVTLSCSQTLNHNVMYWYQQKSSQAPKLLFHYYDKDFNNEADTPDNFQSRRPNTSFCFLDIRSPGLGDTAMYLCATSRDSGKRETQYFGPGTRLLVL.

CDR3 DNA: TGCGCCAGCAGCTCGACAGGACCGGAGACCCAGTACTTC. Its protein product is CASSSTGPETQYF. The chain carries TRBV5-1 and TRBJ2-5; tentatively, D is TRBD1 (6 bases). This CDR3 contains 13 residues. Deletions cut 3 bases from V and 5 bases from J, with 11 bases between. From germline, CDR1 is SGHRS and CDR2 YFSETQ.

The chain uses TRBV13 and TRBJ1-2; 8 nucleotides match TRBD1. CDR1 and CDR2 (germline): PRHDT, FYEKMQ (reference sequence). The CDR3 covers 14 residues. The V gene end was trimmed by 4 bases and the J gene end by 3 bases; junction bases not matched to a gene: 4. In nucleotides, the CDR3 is TGTGCCAGCAGCTCGACAGGGGCCCACTATGGCTACACCTTC. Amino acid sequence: CASSSTGAHYGYTF.

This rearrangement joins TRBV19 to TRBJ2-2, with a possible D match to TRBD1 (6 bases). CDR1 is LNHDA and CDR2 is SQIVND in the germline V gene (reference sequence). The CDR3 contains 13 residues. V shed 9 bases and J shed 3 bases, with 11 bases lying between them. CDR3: CASTGKYTGELFF. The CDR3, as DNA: TGTGCCAGCACAGGGAAGTACACCGGGGAGCTGTTTTTT.

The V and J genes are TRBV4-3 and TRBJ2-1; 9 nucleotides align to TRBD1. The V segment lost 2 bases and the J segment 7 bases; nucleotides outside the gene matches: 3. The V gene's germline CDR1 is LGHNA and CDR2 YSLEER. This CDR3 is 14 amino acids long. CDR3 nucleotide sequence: TGCGCCAGCAGCCAACAGGACAGGGGTAATGAGCAGTTCTTC. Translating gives CASSQQDRGNEQFF.

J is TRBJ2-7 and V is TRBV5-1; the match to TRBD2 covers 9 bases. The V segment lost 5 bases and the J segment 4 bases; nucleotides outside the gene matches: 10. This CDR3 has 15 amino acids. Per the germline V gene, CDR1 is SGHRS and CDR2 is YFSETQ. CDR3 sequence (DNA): TGCGCCAGCAGTCGGGAGGTAGCGGGAGCGTACGAGCAGTACTTC. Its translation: CASSREVAGAYEQYF.

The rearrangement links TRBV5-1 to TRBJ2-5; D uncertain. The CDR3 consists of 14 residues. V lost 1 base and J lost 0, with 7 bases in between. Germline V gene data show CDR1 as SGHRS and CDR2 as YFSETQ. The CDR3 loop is CASSLSVHQETQYF. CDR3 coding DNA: TGCGCCAGCAGCTTGTCGGTACACCAAGAGACCCAGTACTTC.

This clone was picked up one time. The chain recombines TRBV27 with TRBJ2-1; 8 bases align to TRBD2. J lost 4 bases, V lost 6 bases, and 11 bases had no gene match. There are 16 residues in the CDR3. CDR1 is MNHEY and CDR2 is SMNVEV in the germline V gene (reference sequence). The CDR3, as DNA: TGTGCCAGCAGAAACAAACCGGGGGGGCGATACAATGAGCAGTTCTTC. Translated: CASRNKPGGRYNEQFF.

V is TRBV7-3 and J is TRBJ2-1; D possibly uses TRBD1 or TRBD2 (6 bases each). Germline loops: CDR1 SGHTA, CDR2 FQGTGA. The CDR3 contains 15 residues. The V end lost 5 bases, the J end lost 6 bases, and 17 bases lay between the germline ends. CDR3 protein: CASSPQRGARNEQFF. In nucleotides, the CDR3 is TGTGCCAGCAGCCCGCAGAGGGGGGCGCGCAATGAGCAGTTCTTC.

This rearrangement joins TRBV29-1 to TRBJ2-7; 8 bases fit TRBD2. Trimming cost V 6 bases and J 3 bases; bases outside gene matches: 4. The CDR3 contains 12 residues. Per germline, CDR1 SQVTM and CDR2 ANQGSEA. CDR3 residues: CSVMSGGYEQYF. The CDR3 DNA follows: TGCAGCGTCATGAGCGGGGGCTACGAGCAGTACTTC.

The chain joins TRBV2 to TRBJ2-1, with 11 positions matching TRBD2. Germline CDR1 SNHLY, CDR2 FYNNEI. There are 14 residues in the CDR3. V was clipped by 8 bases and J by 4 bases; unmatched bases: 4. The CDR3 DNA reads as TGTGCCAGCCTGACTAGCGGGATTTACAATGAGCAGTTCTTC. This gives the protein CASLTSGIYNEQFF.